This T cell receptor (beta chain) is from a study of brain T cells in children with intractable seizures. Clones were read by immunoSEQ multiplex PCR, and TCRdb kept only the in-frame ones, dropping some. The sample lists around 80,000 clones; 90% to 95% were seen once. In its sample, this clone was seen once. Only cases whose brain tissue showed the highest T cell transcript signatures were sequenced. Patients received at least one anti-epileptic drug before surgery. V lost 0 bases and J lost 5, with 9 bases in between. From germline, CDR1 is SGHNT and CDR2 YYREEE (reference sequence). The CDR3 length is 13 residues.

Sample: peripheral blood, taken at surgery. This clonotype originated in a girl aged 2 to 9 with Rasmussen encephalitis and intractable seizures. V is TRBV5-4 and J is TRBJ2-7, with unresolved D. For the CDR3, the DNA is TGTGCCAGCAGCTTGGTAGGGATTGACGAGCAGTACTTC. Protein product: CASSLVGIDEQYF.